In this sample, the clone carrying this TCR beta chain turned up many times. Its matching antigen is unknown. These data belong to a study of T cells in Graves' hyperthyroidism and ophthalmopathy. Whole-study results and caveats: The majority of expanded thyroid clonotypes above 0.001 also appeared in blood.

Amplification yielded TCR beta CDR3 regions, with RNA transcripts as the source. First-round RT-PCR with HTBI primers amplified the TCR CDR3 region. MiXCR, run by TCRdb on the multiplex PCR reads, gives a single entry per CDR3 protein. The table shows about 410,000 distinct CDR3 sequences, with about 14% occurring only once. Germline assignment: CDR1 SGHTA and CDR2 FQGNSA. After removal of 7 bases from V and 2 bases from J, the junction contained 11 bases not matched to a gene. This CDR3 is 16 amino acids long. This chain joins TRBV7-2 and TRBJ2-3; the match to TRBD2 covers 8 bases. Sequencing was performed on blood. The TCR sequence derives from a woman aged 30 to 39 with Graves' ophthalmopathy. CDR3: CASMPSGGGLTDTQYF. CDR3 in DNA: TGTGCCAGCATGCCTTCGGGGGGGGGGCTCACAGATACGCAGTATTTT.